This T cell receptor (beta chain) was obtained from a study of T cells in Graves' hyperthyroidism and ophthalmopathy. Whole-study context: Specimen type is peripheral blood, collected at initial diagnosis prior to any treatment.

There were TCR beta CDR3 regions amplified from RNA transcripts. The TCR CDR3 first-round RT-PCR relied on the HTBI primer set. TCRdb reprocessed the multiplex PCR reads with MiXCR, giving one entry per CDR3 protein. The data hold 450,000 to 550,000 distinct CDR3 sequences, with less than 25% observed a single time. V lost 5 bases and J lost 7; bases outside the gene matches: 8. Germline CDR1 and CDR2: LNHDA and SQIVND (reference sequence). The CDR3 length is 14 residues. Concerning this clonotype: The missing conserved phenylalanine or tryptophan at the end of this CDR3 makes a read error likely.

Clinical symptoms, serum thyroxine, TRAb, thyroid ultrasound and orbital computed tomography established diagnosis. PBMCs were obtained from 9 to 10 ml fresh peripheral blood. This clonotype was obtained from a woman aged 25 to 39 with Graves' ophthalmopathy. This chain links TRBV19 with TRBJ1-5, with 7 bases fitting TRBD1. The sequencing input was blood. The CDR3 reads CASSVYTGEQPQHV. The CDR3 DNA follows: TGTGCCAGTAGTGTCTACACAGGGGAGCAGCCCCAGCATGTT.